This entry describes one T cell receptor (beta chain). The source of the sample is a study of blood T cell repertoires in COVID-19. Produced via immunoSEQ multiplex PCR; TCRdb's table is partial and in-frame only. Of 200,000 to 250,000 clones in the sample, roughly nine tenths were seen once. Sequenced material: peripheral blood. This sequence was found in a man aged 55 to 70 with acute or convalescent COVID-19.

The CDR3 coding sequence is TGTGCCAGCAGTTTGGGACACCTCTCTGGAAACACCATATATTTT. Protein product: CASSLGHLSGNTIYF. The rearrangement joins TRBV13 to TRBJ1-3; weak D call: TRBD1 (6 bases). The CDR3 runs to 15 residues. The germline V and J ends were trimmed by 6 bases and 0 bases, with 12 bases remaining between them. In germline, CDR1 is PRHDT, CDR2 FYEKMQ (reference sequence).